These 30 T cell receptor beta chains originate from one sample sequenced in a study of cytomegalovirus exposure and HLA in healthy donors. The PCR had 60 Vbeta and 13 Jbeta primers. Profiled with immunoSEQ multiplex PCR; TCRdb holds only in-frame clones, not every one. The sample shows about 130,000 clones, 70% to 80% of them seen only once. Input material: PBMCs. The receptor set was obtained from a man aged 35 to 55 in good health and CMV-seronegative.

This chain links TRBV6-1 with TRBJ2-4; TRBD1 aligns across 7 bases. The CDR3 spans 15 residues. Germline V CDR1 and CDR2: MNHNS, SASEGT. The V segment lost 6 bases and the J segment 1 base; nucleotides outside the gene matches: 6. The CDR3 loop is CASSTGEWAKNIQYF. The DNA for the CDR3 is TGTGCCAGCAGCACAGGGGAATGGGCCAAAAACATTCAGTACTTC.

The chain is built from TRBV18 and TRBJ1-6; possible D gene TRBD1, 5 bases. The germline V gene encodes CDR1 KGHSH and CDR2 LQKENI. The CDR3 contains 15 residues. Trimming removed 5 bases at V and 8 bases at J, with 16 bases between. CDR3 amino acids: CASSEDQGIDSPLHF. The CDR3 DNA is TGTGCCAGCTCAGAGGACCAGGGAATCGATTCACCCCTCCACTTT.

This chain joins TRBV4-3 and TRBJ1-4; D is unclear. In germline, CDR1 is LGHNA, CDR2 YSLEER. Deletions cut 1 base from V and 5 bases from J, with 8 bases between. The CDR3 length is 14 residues. The DNA of the CDR3 is TGCGCCAGCAGCCAAGCCGGGGTAAATGAAAAACTGTTTTTT. Its protein product is CASSQAGVNEKLFF.

The chain combines TRBV5-5 with TRBJ1-5; D not resolved. Trimming stripped 1 base from V and 0 bases from J, with 11 bases between. The CDR3 covers 16 residues. CDR1 is SGHKS, CDR2 YYEKEE, per germline (reference sequence). The CDR3 here is CASSLNTVFSNQPQHF. In nucleotides, the CDR3 is TGTGCCAGCAGCTTGAATACAGTTTTTAGCAATCAGCCCCAGCATTTT.

This chain links TRBV7-2 with TRBJ2-7; 9 bases are shared with TRBD2. Germline lookup yields CDR1 SGHTA and CDR2 FQGNSA. The V segment lost 4 bases and the J segment 2 bases; nucleotides outside the gene matches: 9. This CDR3 contains 16 residues. CDR3 sequence (DNA): TGTGCCAGCAGCTCCCCTATAGCGGGGGTACCCTACGAGCAGTACTTC. The encoded protein is CASSSPIAGVPYEQYF.

This rearrangement joins TRBV5-6 to TRBJ2-7; TRBD1 aligns across 12 bases. CDR1 and CDR2 (germline): SGHDT, YYEEEE. The junction had 12 bases not matched to a gene; V was cut back by 3 bases and J by 2 bases. The CDR3 consists of 18 residues. CDR3 region: CASSSAGTGGLDPYEQYF. CDR3 nucleotides: TGTGCCAGCAGCTCCGCCGGGACAGGGGGCCTGGATCCCTACGAGCAGTACTTC.

The chain is built from TRBV2 and TRBJ1-3, with 9 bases aligning to TRBD1. The CDR3 sequence is 18 residues long. Losses at the gene ends were 8 bases for V and 2 bases for J; bases not matched to a gene: 16. The germline V gene encodes CDR1 SNHLY and CDR2 FYNNEI. CDR3 sequence (DNA): TGTGCCAGCGCCGCGGGACAGGGTAGGTCCGACACTGGAAACACCATATATTTT. Its translation: CASAAGQGRSDTGNTIYF.

The chain employs TRBV9 and TRBJ1-2; TRBD1 might be the D (5 bases). CDR1 and CDR2 from the germline V gene are SGDLS and YYNGEE. The CDR3 is made up of 13 amino acids. Trimming took off 0 bases at V and 8 bases at J, with 11 bases between the two ends. The CDR3 coding sequence is TGTGCCAGCAGCGTAGGGGGGGATTGGGGCTACACCTTC. Encoded protein: CASSVGGDWGYTF.

This chain links TRBV7-9 with TRBJ2-2, with TRBD1 matching over 8 bases. Trimming cost V 5 bases and J 6 bases; bases outside gene matches: 8. In germline, CDR1 is SEHNR, CDR2 FQNEAQ (reference sequence). The CDR3 covers 15 residues. The CDR3, as DNA: TGTGCCAGCAGCCAAGGACAGGGAAAAGCCGGGGAGCTGTTTTTT. This gives the protein CASSQGQGKAGELFF. Variable domain in full (rest from reference TRBV7-9 and TRBJ2-2): DTGVSQNPRHKITKRGQNVTFRCDPISEHNRLYWYRQTLGQGPEFLTYFQNEAQLEKSRLLSDRFSAERPKGSFSTLEIQRTEQGDSAMYLCASSQGQGKAGELFFGEGSRLTVL.

The V call is TRBV4-1, the J call TRBJ1-4; possibly TRBD1 for D (5 bases). From germline, CDR1 is MGHRA and CDR2 YSYEKL. V lost 4 bases and J 2 bases, leaving 14 bases between the germline ends. The CDR3 length is 16 residues. CDR3 sequence reads: CASSPELGATNEKLFF. The DNA for the CDR3 is TGCGCCAGCAGCCCAGAGCTAGGGGCGACTAATGAAAAACTGTTTTTT.

There are a few counts of this clone. The chain couples TRBV7-9 to TRBJ2-5; tentatively, D is TRBD1 (6 bases). The end of the DNA aligns better with TRBJ2-7, so the J call may be wrong. The CDR3 has 12 residues. Germline-derived CDR1 and CDR2 are SEHNR and FQNEAQ (reference sequence). The CDR3 loop is CASSTGTLEQYF. CDR3 in DNA: TGTGCCAGCAGCACCGGGACACTCGAGCAGTACTTC.

The chain is built from TRBV18 and TRBJ1-1; 9 nucleotides agree with TRBD1. Germline V gene lookup returns CDR1 KGHSH and CDR2 LQKENI. J lost 6 bases, V lost 2 bases, and 7 bases had no gene match. This CDR3 contains 15 residues. The CDR3 DNA reads TGTGCCAGCTCACCAGCCACAGGGGGCAGCGCTGAAGCTTTCTTT. It translates to CASSPATGGSAEAFF.

This sequence joins TRBV5-1 and TRBJ2-1; the match to TRBD2 covers 8 bases. This CDR3 contains 17 residues. CDR1 and CDR2 (germline): SGHRS, YFSETQ. The ends lost 0 bases at V and 4 bases at J; junction bases unmatched: 9. The CDR3 DNA sequence: TGCGCCAGCAGCTTGGAATCGGGGGGGCCTAGGTACAATGAGCAGTTCTTC. Protein product: CASSLESGGPRYNEQFF.

The chain carries TRBV7-2 and TRBJ2-1; possibly TRBD1 for D (6 bases). Germline V lookup: CDR1 SGHTA, CDR2 FQGNSA. This CDR3 comprises 14 residues. Trimming cost V 5 bases and J 16 bases, with 24 bases left between them. The CDR3 loop is CASSPSRWGQLEFF. The CDR3 nucleotides are TGTGCCAGCAGCCCCTCAAGGTGGGGGCAATTAGAATTCTTC.

The chain combines TRBV11-1 with TRBJ2-3; 10 bases match TRBD2. The CDR3 extends over 15 amino acids. CDR1 SGHAT and CDR2 FQDESV come from the germline V gene (reference sequence). The V gene end was trimmed by 5 bases and the J gene end by 5 bases; junction bases not matched to a gene: 7. The CDR3 reads CASSGSGGAEDTQYF. DNA for the CDR3: TGTGCCAGCAGCGGCAGCGGGGGGGCTGAAGATACGCAGTATTTT.

The rearrangement joins TRBV6-6 to TRBJ2-3, with 9 bases fitting TRBD2. This CDR3 has 14 amino acids. V gave up 6 bases and J gave up 6 bases; unmatched junction bases: 7. Germline V gene data show CDR1 as MNHNY and CDR2 as SVGAGI (reference sequence). The chain's CDR3 is CASSWLAGTDTQYF. The CDR3 DNA follows: TGTGCCAGCAGCTGGCTAGCGGGAACGGATACGCAGTATTTT.

Comment on this clone: Other DNA sequences in this sample translate to the same CDR3. This chain links TRBV5-1 with TRBJ2-7; D call uncertain. Germline V gene sequence: CDR1 SGHRS, CDR2 YFSETQ. V was shortened by 0 bases and J by 0 bases, with 4 bases between the two germline ends. CDR3 length: 13 amino acids. The CDR3 coding sequence is TGCGCCAGCAGCTTGGGAGTCTCCTACGAGCAGTACTTC. This sequence encodes CASSLGVSYEQYF.

As regards this clone: A junction end diverges from the germline sequence, so it may reflect a read error. The chain uses TRBV5-1 and TRBJ2-4, with 9 bases matching TRBD2. The CDR3 loop spans 15 amino acids. Germline-derived CDR1 and CDR2 are SGHRS and YFSETQ. CDR3 amino acids: CASSLPGLATNSQYF. CDR3 sequence (DNA): TGCGCCAGCAGCTTACCGGGACTAGCAACGAACAGTCAGTACTTC.

The chain recombines TRBV29-1 with TRBJ2-3, with TRBD2 matching 12 bases. CDR3 length equals 15 residues. Germline V gene sequence: CDR1 SQVTM, CDR2 ANQGSEA. Trimming at V came to 5 bases and at J to 5 bases, leaving 8 bases not matched to a gene. The CDR3 reads CSVPASGGALDTQYF. As DNA, the CDR3 is TGCAGCGTTCCGGCTAGCGGGGGGGCCTTAGATACGCAGTATTTT.

The chain has TRBV7-9 and TRBJ2-2; 8 bases align to TRBD1. The CDR3 loop spans 16 amino acids. The V and J ends lost 5 bases and 6 bases, in that order; junction bases with no gene match: 11. Germline V gives CDR1 SEHNR, CDR2 FQNEAQ (reference sequence). The CDR3 sequence: CASSPKGQGASGELFF. The CDR3 DNA is TGTGCCAGCAGCCCCAAGGGCCAGGGGGCGTCCGGGGAGCTGTTTTTT.

The gene calls are TRBV2 and TRBJ1-5; TRBD1 matches at 8 bases. Germline trimming cut 6 bases from V and 4 bases from J; bases unmatched to any gene: 8. Germline CDR1 is SNHLY and CDR2 is FYNNEI. There are 15 residues in the CDR3. The CDR3: CASSPRTGWNQPQHF. For the CDR3, the DNA is TGTGCCAGCAGCCCAAGGACAGGGTGGAATCAGCCCCAGCATTTT.

The chain combines TRBV9 with TRBJ2-2; no clear D. Germline CDR1 SGDLS, CDR2 YYNGEE. This CDR3 has 13 amino acids. The V gene lost 0 bases and the J gene lost 3 bases, with 3 bases spanning the gap. DNA for the CDR3: TGTGCCAGCAGCGTAGGAGACACCGGGGAGCTGTTTTTT. This encodes CASSVGDTGELFF.

This clone was detected once. This rearrangement joins TRBV2 to TRBJ2-1; 8 nucleotides agree with TRBD2. This CDR3 is built from 16 residues. Germline assignment: CDR1 SNHLY and CDR2 FYNNEI. After removal of 6 bases from V and 8 bases from J, the junction contained 15 bases not matched to a gene. The CDR3 DNA is TGTGCCAGCAGGCCCCCGGGGCGGGGGGCCTTTGATGAGCAGTTCTTC. Translated: CASRPPGRGAFDEQFF.

The CDR3 DNA sequence: TGTGCCAGCAGTTCCTCGGGACAGGGGGCTTCACCCCTCCACTTT. It codes for CASSSSGQGASPLHF. The rearrangement joins TRBV28 to TRBJ1-6, with 12 bases matching TRBD1. This CDR3 has 15 residues. CDR1 is MDHEN and CDR2 is SYDVKM in the germline V gene. After removal of 4 bases from V and 9 bases from J, the junction contained 4 bases not matched to a gene.

This clone was observed a few times. V is TRBV2 and J is TRBJ1-5; tentatively, D is TRBD1 (5 bases). The CDR3 covers 18 residues. V gave up 0 bases and J gave up 2 bases, with 17 bases separating them. Looked up from germline, CDR1 is SNHLY and CDR2 is FYNNEI. DNA for the CDR3: TGTGCCAGCAGTGAAGCGCTTCGGGGGTCTCGAGGCAATCAGCCCCAGCATTTT. The encoded protein is CASSEALRGSRGNQPQHF.

The chain employs TRBV28 and TRBJ1-2; D is perhaps TRBD1 (5 bases). Looked up from germline, CDR1 is MDHEN and CDR2 is SYDVKM. CDR3 length: 12 residues. The V and J ends lost 5 bases and 4 bases respectively, with 8 bases between them. For the CDR3, the DNA is TGTGCCAGCAGTGGGACTGGCTATGGCTACACCTTC. This encodes CASSGTGYGYTF.

This clone has a handful of counts. V and J are TRBV27 and TRBJ2-7, with 10 bases identical to TRBD1. The germline CDR1 and CDR2 sequences are MNHEY and SMNVEV (reference sequence). The V and J ends lost 2 bases and 2 bases, in that order; junction bases with no gene match: 6. The length of the CDR3 is 16 residues. The CDR3 protein is CASSLRQGASTYEQYF. DNA for the CDR3: TGTGCCAGCAGTTTAAGACAGGGGGCCTCGACCTACGAGCAGTACTTC.

This clone was seen a single time. J is TRBJ1-4 and V is TRBV12-5; D possibly corresponds to TRBD1 (6 bases). Trimming took off 5 bases at V and 8 bases at J, with 21 bases between the two ends. This CDR3 is 16 amino acids long. Looked up from germline, CDR1 is LGHNT and CDR2 is FRNRAP. The CDR3: CASGLGRGQRYEKLFF. In DNA form, the CDR3 reads TGTGCTAGTGGTCTGGGAAGAGGACAGCGTTACGAAAAACTGTTTTTT. Full variable domain (outside the CDR3, taken from reference TRBV12-5 and TRBJ1-4): DARVTQTPRHKVTEMGQEVTMRCQPILGHNTVFWYRQTMMQGLELLAYFRNRAPLDDSGMPKDRFSAEMPDATLATLKIQPSEPRDSAVYFCASGLGRGQRYEKLFFGSGTQLSVL.

The rearrangement links TRBV7-9 to TRBJ2-1; D is unclear. Germline values: CDR1 SEHNR, CDR2 FQNEAQ (reference sequence). Trimming removed 5 bases at V and 7 bases at J, with 12 bases between. The CDR3 is 13 amino acids. In nucleotides, the CDR3 is TGTGCCAGCAGCCGCTACCCCCGGAATGAGCAGTTCTTC. Encoded protein: CASSRYPRNEQFF. The full variable domain, its missing parts supplied by reference TRBV7-9 and TRBJ2-1, is DTGVSQNPRHKITKRGQNVTFRCDPISEHNRLYWYRQTLGQGPEFLTYFQNEAQLEKSRLLSDRFSAERPKGSFSTLEIQRTEQGDSAMYLCASSRYPRNEQFFGPGTRLTVL.

The chain employs TRBV18 and TRBJ2-5; 8 nucleotides align to TRBD1. Losses at the gene ends were 5 bases for V and 5 bases for J; bases not matched to a gene: 4. From germline, CDR1 is KGHSH and CDR2 LQKENI. The CDR3 is 13 amino acids. CDR3 in amino acids: CASSAHRGETQYF. CDR3 nucleotide sequence: TGTGCCAGCTCAGCTCACAGGGGGGAGACCCAGTACTTC.